Presented here are 28 T cell receptor beta chains from one specimen sequenced in a study of OX40 agonist ivuxolimab in advanced cancers. Method: immunoSEQ multiplex PCR; TCRdb's copy keeps in-frame clones and lacks some. The table has about 90,000 clones, just under 90% seen once. The material was CD4+ or CD8+ T cells sorted from blood, obtained in a trial of the OX40 agonist ivuxolimab. These receptors all stem from an adult with an advanced solid tumor such as melanoma, head and neck, liver or kidney cancer.

The CDR3 DNA follows: TGTGCCAGCAGCTCCTTATCCTACAATGAGCAGTTCTTC. This encodes CASSSLSYNEQFF. V gene TRBV7-9 combines with J gene TRBJ2-1; D not resolved. Germline V gives CDR1 SEHNR, CDR2 FQNEAQ (reference sequence). V lost 4 bases to trimming and J lost 1 base, with 5 bases between them. The CDR3 spans 13 residues.

The CDR3 spells CAWRTRRGDRGPIPYTEAFF. CDR3 sequence (DNA): TGTGCCTGGAGAACCCGACGGGGGGACAGGGGGCCTATACCCTACACTGAAGCTTTCTTT. The chain uses TRBV30 and TRBJ1-1; 12 bases are a match to TRBD1. Looked up from germline, CDR1 is GTSNPN and CDR2 is SVGIG (reference sequence). The CDR3 length is 20 residues. V lost 3 bases and J lost 3; bases outside the gene matches: 20.

As to this clone: Other DNA sequences from this sample encode an identical CDR3 as well. The chain is built from TRBV27 and TRBJ2-7; maybe TRBD2 (5 bases). There are 13 residues in the CDR3. The germline V gene encodes CDR1 MNHEY and CDR2 SMNVEV (reference sequence). Deletions cut 10 bases from V and 5 bases from J, with 18 bases between. Here the CDR3 reads CATSRASRNEQYF. CDR3 nucleotide sequence: TGTGCCACTAGCCGGGCCTCGCGCAACGAGCAGTACTTC.

The chain links TRBV9 to TRBJ1-4; the D is unclear. Trimming shortened V by 3 bases and J by 4 bases, and 10 bases separated the two germline ends. The CDR3 spans 14 residues. Germline V lookup: CDR1 SGDLS, CDR2 YYNGEE. The CDR3 reads CASSDTALNEKLFF. CDR3 DNA: TGTGCCAGCAGCGACACAGCCCTTAATGAAAAACTGTTTTTT.

This sequence joins TRBV7-2 and TRBJ2-7, with D perhaps TRBD2 (5 bases). CDR3 length equals 14 residues. V lost 3 bases to trimming and J lost 2 bases, with 11 bases between them. Germline CDR1 reads SGHTA; CDR2 reads FQGNSA. Written as DNA, the CDR3 is TGTGCCAGCAGCTTCGGACTCGTTACCTACGAGCAGTACTTC. Translation: CASSFGLVTYEQYF.

The chain employs TRBV27 and TRBJ1-2, with 12 bases aligning to TRBD1. The CDR3 consists of 16 residues. Unmatched junction bases numbered 6, after V lost 4 bases and J lost 3 bases. Germline V gene sequence: CDR1 MNHEY, CDR2 SMNVEV (reference sequence). This CDR3 is CASSWMGTGGHYGYTF. In DNA, the CDR3 is TGTGCCAGCAGTTGGATGGGGACAGGGGGCCACTATGGCTACACCTTC.

This chain joins TRBV29-1 and TRBJ2-7; TRBD2 aligns across 12 bases. V gave up 7 bases and J gave up 1 base; unmatched junction bases: 8. Germline CDR1 reads SQVTM; CDR2 reads ANQGSEA. CDR3 size: 15 residues. The CDR3 DNA follows: TGCAGCGCTTCCGGGACTAGCGGGTTTTCCTACGAGCAGTACTTC. Residues: CSASGTSGFSYEQYF.

V and J are TRBV4-1 and TRBJ2-7; D remains ambiguous. Germline lookup yields CDR1 MGHRA and CDR2 YSYEKL. There are 12 residues in the CDR3. V shed 0 bases and J shed 4 bases, with 4 bases lying between them. The CDR3 here is CASSQDGYEQYF. CDR3 DNA sequence: TGCGCCAGCAGCCAAGATGGATACGAGCAGTACTTC.

CDR3 sequence reads: CASSHLRGEQFF. DNA for the CDR3: TGTGCCAGCAGTCACCTTAGGGGTGAGCAGTTCTTC. V and J are TRBV6-1 and TRBJ2-1; possible D gene TRBD1, 5 bases. V dropped 5 bases and J dropped 9 bases, with 11 bases sitting between them. Germline CDR1 and CDR2: MNHNS and SASEGT. The CDR3 spans 12 residues.

The genes are TRBV2 and TRBJ1-5, with 10 nucleotides matching TRBD1. The J segment lost 0 bases and the V segment lost 8 bases, leaving 1 base of the junction unmatched. Germline V gene lookup returns CDR1 SNHLY and CDR2 FYNNEI. The CDR3 contains 14 residues. The CDR3 reads CASGDRGSNQPQHF. The CDR3 DNA reads as TGTGCCAGCGGGGACAGGGGTAGCAATCAGCCCCAGCATTTT.

The chain recombines TRBV29-1 with TRBJ2-5, with D possibly TRBD2 on 6 matching bases. Trimming pared 8 bases from V and 5 bases from J, leaving 15 bases between. Germline values: CDR1 SQVTM, CDR2 ANQGSEA. This CDR3 has 12 amino acids. CDR3 nucleotide sequence: TGCAGCACCCGGGGGAGGATGGAGACCCAGTACTTC. As protein: CSTRGRMETQYF. The entire variable domain, with the rest obtained from reference TRBV29-1 and TRBJ2-5, is as follows: SAVISQKPSRDICQRGTSLTIQCQVDSQVTMMFWYRQQPGQSLTLIATANQGSEATYESGFVIDKFPISRPNLTFSTLTVSNMSPEDSSIYLCSTRGRMETQYFGPGTRLLVL.

The gene calls are TRBV18 and TRBJ2-1; 9 bases are shared with TRBD2. Germline CDR1 reads KGHSH; CDR2 reads LQKENI. The CDR3 totals 16 residues. The trim removed 2 bases at V and 1 base at J, leaving 3 bases unmatched. The DNA of the CDR3 is TGTGCCAGCTCACCAGAGCGGGAGGTATCCTACAATGAGCAGTTCTTC. Its translation: CASSPEREVSYNEQFF.

The chain is built from TRBV27 and TRBJ2-7; D unresolved. The germline V and J ends were trimmed by 6 bases and 1 base, with 13 bases remaining between them. The germline V gene encodes CDR1 MNHEY and CDR2 SMNVEV (reference sequence). CDR3 length: 14 residues. The CDR3 DNA follows: TGTGCCAGCAGAATCAAATGGGGATCCTACGAGCAGTACTTC. Residues: CASRIKWGSYEQYF.

This sequence joins TRBV27 and TRBJ2-3; no clear D gene. Germline V lookup: CDR1 MNHEY, CDR2 SMNVEV (reference sequence). The CDR3 contains 12 residues. With 6 bases removed from V and 5 bases from J, the gap between germline ends came to 9 bases. The CDR3 DNA reads as TGTGCCAGCAGCCTACGAGGAGATACGCAGTATTTT. This sequence encodes CASSLRGDTQYF.

This clone was seen once. V and J are TRBV18 and TRBJ2-5; 7 bases fit TRBD1. The germline gives CDR1 KGHSH, CDR2 LQKENI. The CDR3 is 14 amino acids. The ends lost 3 bases at V and 0 bases at J; junction bases unmatched: 1. The CDR3 sequence is CASSPGQDQETQYF. The CDR3 DNA follows: TGTGCCAGCTCACCCGGACAGGACCAAGAGACCCAGTACTTC.

This clone appeared once. The chain uses TRBV19 and TRBJ2-1; D uncertain. The CDR3 runs to 15 residues. V lost 2 bases and J lost 0, with 8 bases in between. Germline V gene lookup returns CDR1 LNHDA and CDR2 SQIVND (reference sequence). In nucleotides, the CDR3 is TGTGCCAGTAGTATATTTTATAGCTCCTACAATGAGCAGTTCTTC. Residues: CASSIFYSSYNEQFF.

V and J are TRBV6-5 and TRBJ2-7; possibly TRBD1 or TRBD2 for D (7 bases each). The germline CDR1 and CDR2 sequences are MNHEY and SVGAGI. Trimming removed 2 bases at V and 3 bases at J, with 11 bases between. This CDR3 contains 14 residues. The CDR3: CASSYQGGGYEQYF. CDR3 DNA: TGTGCCAGCAGTTACCAGGGGGGGGGCTACGAGCAGTACTTC.

The chain is built from TRBV19 and TRBJ2-7; D remains ambiguous. Deletions cut 0 bases from V and 3 bases from J, with 6 bases between. The CDR3 length is 13 residues. The germline V gene has CDR1 LNHDA and CDR2 SQIVND (reference sequence). The chain's CDR3 is CASSIDPRYEQYF. The CDR3 nucleotides are TGTGCCAGTAGTATAGACCCCCGCTACGAGCAGTACTTC. Full variable domain (outside the CDR3, taken from reference TRBV19 and TRBJ2-7): DGGITQSPKYLFRKEGQNVTLSCEQNLNHDAMYWYRQDPGQGLRLIYYSQIVNDFQKGDIAEGYSVSREKKESFPLTVTSAQKNPTAFYLCASSIDPRYEQYFGPGTRLTVT.

The chain has TRBV6-6 and TRBJ1-5; 11 bases are shared with TRBD1. With V trimmed by 8 bases and J by 4 bases, 4 bases remained unmatched. CDR1 and CDR2 (germline): MNHNY, SVGAGI (reference sequence). The CDR3 covers 14 residues. In DNA, the CDR3 is TGTGCCAGCGCGGGACAGGGGGTGAATCAGCCCCAGCATTTT. This gives the protein CASAGQGVNQPQHF.

The chain links TRBV28 to TRBJ2-3; 10 nucleotides match TRBD2. Trimming removed 5 bases from V and 3 bases from J; junction bases left unmatched: 8. The CDR3 contains 16 residues. Germline V lookup: CDR1 MDHEN, CDR2 SYDVKM. CDR3 protein: CASSPLAGGGTDTQYF. CDR3 in DNA: TGTGCCAGCAGTCCCTTAGCGGGAGGTGGGACAGATACGCAGTATTTT.

The chain links TRBV11-2 to TRBJ2-1; TRBD2 matches at 7 bases. The CDR3 runs to 18 residues. V was pared by 2 bases and J by 1 base, with 11 bases of the junction left unmatched. Germline values: CDR1 SGHAT, CDR2 FQNNGV. The CDR3 DNA follows: TGTGCCAGCAGCTTAAGGGCGCAGGGAGGGAGTTCCTACAATGAGCAGTTCTTC. Translating gives CASSLRAQGGSSYNEQFF. The full variable domain, completed using reference TRBV11-2 and TRBJ2-1, is EAGVAQSPRYKIIEKRQSVAFWCNPISGHATLYWYQQILGQGPKLLIQFQNNGVVDDSQLPKDRFSAERLKGVDSTLKIQPAKLEDSAVYLCASSLRAQGGSSYNEQFFGPGTRLTVL.

Note on this clone: The sample carries other DNA sequences with the same CDR3. The V and J genes are TRBV5-6 and TRBJ2-5; D uncertain. Germline V gives CDR1 SGHDT, CDR2 YYEEEE. The CDR3 runs 11 residues. With 0 bases removed from V and 3 bases from J, the gap between germline ends came to 0 bases. CDR3 amino acids: CASSLEETQYF. The CDR3 nucleotides are TGTGCCAGCAGCTTGGAAGAGACCCAGTACTTC.

The CDR3 loop reads CASSLHRTGQAGPYEQYF. The CDR3 DNA is TGTGCCAGCAGCTTACATAGGACGGGACAAGCGGGACCATACGAGCAGTACTTC. The genes are TRBV7-9 and TRBJ2-7; TRBD2 is a possible D gene (7 bases). Trimming cost V 2 bases and J 4 bases, with 24 bases left between them. CDR3 length: 18 amino acids. The germline gives CDR1 SEHNR, CDR2 FQNEAQ (reference sequence).

V gene TRBV6-1 combines with J gene TRBJ2-1; D is perhaps TRBD2 (5 bases). The germline V and J ends were trimmed by 1 base and 3 bases, with 10 bases remaining between them. From germline, CDR1 is MNHNS and CDR2 SASEGT. The CDR3 sequence is 15 residues long. The CDR3 loop is CASSEVERSYNEQFF. The CDR3, as DNA: TGTGCCAGCAGTGAAGTGGAGCGGAGCTACAATGAGCAGTTCTTC.

CDR3 residues: CASSYSTGNTIYF. Written as DNA, the CDR3 is TGTGCCAGCAGTTACTCGACTGGAAACACCATATATTTT. The chain is built from TRBV6-5 and TRBJ1-3; D not certain. V lost 0 bases and J lost 2, with 2 bases in between. Germline-derived CDR1 and CDR2 are MNHEY and SVGAGI. The CDR3 is 13 amino acids.

The chain employs TRBV27 and TRBJ2-5; tentative D call: TRBD2 (5 bases). The germline CDR1 and CDR2 sequences are MNHEY and SMNVEV (reference sequence). V dropped 9 bases and J dropped 2 bases, with 10 bases sitting between them. This CDR3 is 12 amino acids long. The CDR3 coding sequence is TGTGCCAGTTGGGGAGCTCAAGAGACCCAGTACTTC. Its translation: CASWGAQETQYF.

The chain carries TRBV5-1 and TRBJ2-7, with D maybe TRBD1 (6 bases). Germline-derived CDR1 and CDR2 are SGHRS and YFSETQ. V shed 4 bases and J shed 5 bases, with 19 bases lying between them. The CDR3 loop spans 15 amino acids. The CDR3 protein is CASSPWDRQADEQYF. CDR3 bases: TGCGCCAGCAGCCCCTGGGATAGACAGGCAGACGAGCAGTACTTC.

The rearrangement uses TRBV5-1 and TRBJ2-7, with no clear D. The CDR3 loop spans 14 amino acids. Germline V lookup: CDR1 SGHRS, CDR2 YFSETQ. Trimming took off 4 bases at V and 6 bases at J, with 17 bases between the two ends. The DNA for the CDR3 is TGCGCCAGCAGCCCGGGCCACGAGTATGGCGAGCAGTACTTC. It is translated as CASSPGHEYGEQYF.